The sample holds a few counts of the clone carrying this T cell receptor (beta chain). Its specificity is unknown. Through a sample-barcoded 5' primer and a J-beta primer mix, a second PCR was run for roughly 6 to 11 cycles. TCRdb reprocessed the 5' RACE reads via MiXCR and lists one record per CDR3 protein. The table lists 1.5 million to 2 million distinct CDR3 sequences, approximately 39% of them singletons. CDR3 length: 15 residues. Trimming cost V 3 bases and J 4 bases; bases outside gene matches: 6. This sample was included in a study of blood T cells in healthy people across ages. Notes on the study in general: Older age went with lower TCR beta diversity per million T cells, in a roughly linear way.

The sequence was collected from a human donor in good health. Input material: blood. V usage is TRBV12-3 or TRBV12-4 and J usage is TRBJ2-1; 7 bases fit TRBD2. The CDR3 sequence: CASSLIGRGYNEQFF. The CDR3 nucleotides are TGTGCCAGCAGTTTGATCGGGCGGGGGTACAATGAGCAGTTCTTC.